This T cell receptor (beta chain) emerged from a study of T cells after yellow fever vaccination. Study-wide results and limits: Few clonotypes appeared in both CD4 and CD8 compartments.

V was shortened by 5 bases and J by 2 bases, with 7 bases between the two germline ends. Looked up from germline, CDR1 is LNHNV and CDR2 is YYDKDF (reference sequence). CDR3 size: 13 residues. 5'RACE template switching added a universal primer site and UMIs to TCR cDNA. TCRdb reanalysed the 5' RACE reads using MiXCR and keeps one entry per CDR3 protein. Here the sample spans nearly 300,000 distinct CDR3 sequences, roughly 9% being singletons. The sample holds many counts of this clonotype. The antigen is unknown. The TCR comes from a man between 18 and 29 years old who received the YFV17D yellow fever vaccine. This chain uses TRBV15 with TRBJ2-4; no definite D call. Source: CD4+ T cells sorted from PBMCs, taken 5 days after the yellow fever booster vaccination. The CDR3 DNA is TGTGCCACCAGCGGAGTAACCAAAAACATTCAGTACTTC. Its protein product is CATSGVTKNIQYF.